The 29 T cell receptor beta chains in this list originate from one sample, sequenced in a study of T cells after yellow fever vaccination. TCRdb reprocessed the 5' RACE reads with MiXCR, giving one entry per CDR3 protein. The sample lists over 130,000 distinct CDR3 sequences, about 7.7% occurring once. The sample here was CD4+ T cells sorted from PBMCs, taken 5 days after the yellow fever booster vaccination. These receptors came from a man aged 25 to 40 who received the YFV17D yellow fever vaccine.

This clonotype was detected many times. The CDR3 DNA follows: TGTGCCAGCAGCCAAGAGGCGGGGTTCTACACCTTC. It is translated as CASSQEAGFYTF. This chain joins TRBV4-2 and TRBJ1-2, with unresolved D. CDR3 size: 12 residues. CDR1 LGHNA and CDR2 YNFKEQ come from the germline V gene. Trimming took off 0 bases at V and 10 bases at J, with 9 bases between the two ends.

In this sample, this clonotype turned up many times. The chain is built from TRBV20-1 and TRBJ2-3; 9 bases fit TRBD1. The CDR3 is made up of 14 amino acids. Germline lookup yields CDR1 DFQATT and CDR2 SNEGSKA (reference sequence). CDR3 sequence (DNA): TGCAGCTCACAGGGGGCGATTTCTTTAGATACGCAGTATTTT. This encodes CSSQGAISLDTQYF.

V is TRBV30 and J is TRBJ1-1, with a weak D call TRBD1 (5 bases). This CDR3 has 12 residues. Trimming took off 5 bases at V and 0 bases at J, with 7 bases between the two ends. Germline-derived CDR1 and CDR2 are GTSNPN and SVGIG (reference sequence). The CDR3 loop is CAWWGMNTEAFF. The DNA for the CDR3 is TGTGCCTGGTGGGGGATGAACACTGAAGCTTTCTTT.

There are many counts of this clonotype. This chain's CDR3 is CASSSGLAGVDEQFF. The DNA for the CDR3 is TGTGCCAGCAGTTCGGGACTAGCGGGAGTGGATGAGCAGTTCTTC. V is TRBV7-9 and J is TRBJ2-1, with 14 nucleotides matching TRBD2. Germline CDR1 is SEHNR and CDR2 is FQNEAQ (reference sequence). V lost 6 bases and J lost 8; bases outside the gene matches: 6. The CDR3 has 15 amino acids. Together with reference TRBV7-9 and TRBJ2-1, the CDR3 gives the full variable domain: DTGVSQNPRHKITKRGQNVTFRCDPISEHNRLYWYRQTLGQGPEFLTYFQNEAQLEKSRLLSDRFSAERPKGSFSTLEIQRTEQGDSAMYLCASSSGLAGVDEQFFGPGTRLTVL.

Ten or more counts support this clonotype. CDR3 residues: CASSFSSYEQYF. Here the CDR3 DNA reads TGTGCCAGCTCATTTAGCTCCTACGAGCAGTACTTC. The V gene is TRBV18, the J gene TRBJ2-7, with unresolved D. The V gene's germline CDR1 is KGHSH and CDR2 LQKENI. The ends were cut back, 5 bases at V and 0 bases at J, with 5 bases in the middle. CDR3 length: 12 amino acids. The full variable domain, its missing parts supplied by reference TRBV18 and TRBJ2-7, is NAGVMQNPRHLVRRRGQEARLRCSPMKGHSHVYWYRQLPEEGLKFMVYLQKENIIDESGMPKERFSAEFPKEGPSILRIQQVVRGDSAAYFCASSFSSYEQYFGPGTRLTVT.

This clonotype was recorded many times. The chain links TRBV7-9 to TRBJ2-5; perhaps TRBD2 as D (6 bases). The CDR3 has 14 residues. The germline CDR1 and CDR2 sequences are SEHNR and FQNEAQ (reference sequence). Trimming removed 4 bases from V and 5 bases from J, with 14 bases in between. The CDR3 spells CASSSRRAAETQYF. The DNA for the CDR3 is TGTGCCAGCAGCTCCAGGAGGGCCGCTGAGACCCAGTACTTC.

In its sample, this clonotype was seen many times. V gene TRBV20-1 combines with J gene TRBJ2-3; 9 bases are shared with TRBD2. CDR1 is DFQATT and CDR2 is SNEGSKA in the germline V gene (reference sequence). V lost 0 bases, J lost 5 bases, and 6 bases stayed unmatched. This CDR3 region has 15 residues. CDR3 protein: CSARDPSGKGDTQYF. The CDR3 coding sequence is TGCAGTGCTAGAGACCCTAGCGGGAAGGGAGATACGCAGTATTTT.

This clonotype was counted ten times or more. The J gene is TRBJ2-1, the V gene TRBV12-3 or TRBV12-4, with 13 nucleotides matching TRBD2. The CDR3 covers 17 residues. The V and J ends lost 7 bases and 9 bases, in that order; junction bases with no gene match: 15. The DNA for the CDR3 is TGTGCCAGCACCCCGACTAGCGGGAGGACCTTACAGGGTGAGCAGTTCTTC. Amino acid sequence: CASTPTSGRTLQGEQFF.

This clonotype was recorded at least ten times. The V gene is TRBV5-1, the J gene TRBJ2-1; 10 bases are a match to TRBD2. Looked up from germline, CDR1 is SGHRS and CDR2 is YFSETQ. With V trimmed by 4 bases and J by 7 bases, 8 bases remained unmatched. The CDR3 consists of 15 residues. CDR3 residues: CASSITSGIGNEQFF. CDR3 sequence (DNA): TGCGCCAGCAGCATAACTAGCGGGATTGGGAATGAGCAGTTCTTC.

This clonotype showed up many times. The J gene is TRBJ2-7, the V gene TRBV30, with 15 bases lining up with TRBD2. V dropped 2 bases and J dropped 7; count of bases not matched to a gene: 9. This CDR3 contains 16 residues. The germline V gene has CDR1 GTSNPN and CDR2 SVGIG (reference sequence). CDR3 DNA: TGTGCCTGGAGTTCCTCGGGACTAGCGGGAGGAAGGGAGCAGTACTTC. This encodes CAWSSSGLAGGREQYF. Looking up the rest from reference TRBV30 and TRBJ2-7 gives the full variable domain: SQTIHQWPATLVQPVGSPLSLECTVEGTSNPNLYWYRQAAGRGLQLLFYSVGIGQISSEVPQNLSASRPQDRQFILSSKKLLLSDSGFYLCAWSSSGLAGGREQYFGPGTRLTVT.

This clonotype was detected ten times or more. The CDR3 nucleotides read TGTGCCAGCAGCCGACTGGTCGCAAAAAACGGTGAGCAGTTCTTC. Amino acids: CASSRLVAKNGEQFF. The V and J genes are TRBV9 and TRBJ2-1; D call uncertain. The CDR3 has 15 amino acids. Germline V gene sequence: CDR1 SGDLS, CDR2 YYNGEE. Deletions cut 4 bases from V and 9 bases from J, with 20 bases between. The full variable domain, its missing parts supplied by reference TRBV9 and TRBJ2-1, is DSGVTQTPKHLITATGQRVTLRCSPRSGDLSVYWYQQSLDQGLQFLIQYYNGEERAKGNILERFSAQQFPDLHSELNLSSLELGDSALYFCASSRLVAKNGEQFFGPGTRLTVL.

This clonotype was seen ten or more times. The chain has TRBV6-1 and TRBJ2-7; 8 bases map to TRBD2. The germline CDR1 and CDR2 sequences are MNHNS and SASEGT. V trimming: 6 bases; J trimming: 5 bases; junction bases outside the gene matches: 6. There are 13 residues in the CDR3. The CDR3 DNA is TGTGCCAGCAGGGAGCGGGAGTGGAACGAGCAGTACTTC. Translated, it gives CASREREWNEQYF.

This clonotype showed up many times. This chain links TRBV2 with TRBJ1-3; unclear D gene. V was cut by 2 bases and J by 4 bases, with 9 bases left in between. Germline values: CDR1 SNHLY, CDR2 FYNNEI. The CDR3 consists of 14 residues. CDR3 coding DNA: TGTGCCAGCAGTGAACTCGGTATCGGAAACACCATATATTTT. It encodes CASSELGIGNTIYF.

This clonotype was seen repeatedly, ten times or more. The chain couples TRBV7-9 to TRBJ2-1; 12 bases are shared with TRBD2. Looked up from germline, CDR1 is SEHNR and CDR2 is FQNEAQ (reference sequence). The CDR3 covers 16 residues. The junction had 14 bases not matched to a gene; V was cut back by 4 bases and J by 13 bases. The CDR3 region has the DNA TGTGCCAGCAGCTCCTCAGCTGGGCTAGCGGGAGGGCCTCAGTTCTTC. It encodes CASSSSAGLAGGPQFF.

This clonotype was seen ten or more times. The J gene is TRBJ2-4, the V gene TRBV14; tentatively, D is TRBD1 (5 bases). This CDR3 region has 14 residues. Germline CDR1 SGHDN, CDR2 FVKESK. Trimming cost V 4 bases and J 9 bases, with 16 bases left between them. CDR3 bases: TGTGCCAGCAGCCTCGGTCGGACAAGGGGCATTCAGTACTTC. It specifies CASSLGRTRGIQYF.

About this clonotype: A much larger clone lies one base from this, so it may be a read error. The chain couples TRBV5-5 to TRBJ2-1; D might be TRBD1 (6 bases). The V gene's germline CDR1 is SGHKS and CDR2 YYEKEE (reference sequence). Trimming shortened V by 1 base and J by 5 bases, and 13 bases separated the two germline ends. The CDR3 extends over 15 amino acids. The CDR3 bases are TGTGCCAGCAGCTTGAGGGGGACCTCGCACAATGAGCAGTTCTTC. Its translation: CASSLRGTSHNEQFF.

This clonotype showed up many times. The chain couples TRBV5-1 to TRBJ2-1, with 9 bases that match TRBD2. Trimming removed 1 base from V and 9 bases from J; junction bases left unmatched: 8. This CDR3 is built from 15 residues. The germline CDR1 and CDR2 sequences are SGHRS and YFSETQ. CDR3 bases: TGCGCCAGCAGCTTGCGCGGGAGGGCTCGGGGTGAGCAGTTCTTC. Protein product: CASSLRGRARGEQFF.

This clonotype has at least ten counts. This CDR3 is CASSRASSRAFF. CDR3 DNA: TGTGCCAGCAGTAGGGCCTCCTCGCGAGCTTTCTTT. This sequence joins TRBV3-1 and TRBJ1-1; D gene uncertain. Germline loops: CDR1 LGHDT, CDR2 YNNKEL (reference sequence). V was cut by 6 bases and J by 10 bases, with 15 bases left in between. The CDR3 has 12 residues.

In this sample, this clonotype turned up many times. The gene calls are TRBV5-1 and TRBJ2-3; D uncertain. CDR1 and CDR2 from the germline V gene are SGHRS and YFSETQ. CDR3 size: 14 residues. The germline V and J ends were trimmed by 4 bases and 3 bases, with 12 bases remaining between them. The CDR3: CASSASFATDTQYF. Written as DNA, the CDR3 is TGCGCCAGCAGCGCCTCTTTTGCGACAGATACGCAGTATTTT.

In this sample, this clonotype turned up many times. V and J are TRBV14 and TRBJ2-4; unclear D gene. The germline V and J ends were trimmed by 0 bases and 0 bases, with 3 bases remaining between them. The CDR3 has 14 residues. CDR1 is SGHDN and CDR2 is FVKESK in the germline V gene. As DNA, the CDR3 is TGTGCCAGCAGCCAAGAACTAGCCAAAAACATTCAGTACTTC. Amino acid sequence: CASSQELAKNIQYF.

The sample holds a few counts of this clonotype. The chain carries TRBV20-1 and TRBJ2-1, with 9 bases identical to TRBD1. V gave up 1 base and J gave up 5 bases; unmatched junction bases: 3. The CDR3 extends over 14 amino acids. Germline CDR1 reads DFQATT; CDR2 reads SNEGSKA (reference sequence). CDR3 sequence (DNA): TGCAGTGCTAGAGGGGACAGGGATCACAATGAGCAGTTCTTC. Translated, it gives CSARGDRDHNEQFF.

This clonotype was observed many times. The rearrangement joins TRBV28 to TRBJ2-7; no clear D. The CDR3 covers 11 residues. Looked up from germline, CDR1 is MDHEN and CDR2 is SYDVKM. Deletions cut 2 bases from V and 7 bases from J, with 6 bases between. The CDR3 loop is CASSLRMEQYF. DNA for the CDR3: TGTGCCAGCAGTTTAAGGATGGAGCAGTACTTC.

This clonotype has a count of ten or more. CDR3 sequence: CSARDQLDIQYF. As DNA, the CDR3 is TGCAGCGCTAGGGACCAACTGGACATTCAGTACTTC. J is TRBJ2-4 and V is TRBV29-1, with D perhaps given as TRBD1 or TRBD2 (5 bases each). Germline CDR1 and CDR2: SQVTM and ANQGSEA. The CDR3 has 12 amino acids. Trimming took off 7 bases at V and 8 bases at J, with 15 bases between the two ends.

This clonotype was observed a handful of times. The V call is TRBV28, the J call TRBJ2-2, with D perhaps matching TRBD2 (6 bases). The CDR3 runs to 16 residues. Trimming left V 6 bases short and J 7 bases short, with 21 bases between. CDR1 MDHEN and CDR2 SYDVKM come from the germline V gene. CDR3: CASRPSAHPDGGELFF. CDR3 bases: TGTGCCAGCAGACCTAGCGCACACCCTGATGGCGGGGAGCTGTTTTTT. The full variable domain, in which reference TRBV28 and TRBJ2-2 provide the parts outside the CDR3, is DVKVTQSSRYLVKRTGEKVFLECVQDMDHENMFWYRQDPGLGLRLIYFSYDVKMKEKGDIPEGYSVSREKKERFSLILESASTNQTSMYLCASRPSAHPDGGELFFGEGSRLTVL.

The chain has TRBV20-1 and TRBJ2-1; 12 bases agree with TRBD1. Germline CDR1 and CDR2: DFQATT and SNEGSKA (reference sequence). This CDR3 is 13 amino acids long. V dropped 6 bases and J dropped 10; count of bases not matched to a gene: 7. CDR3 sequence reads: CSARDRGRREQFF. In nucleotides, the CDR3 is TGCAGTGCGCGGGACAGGGGGCGACGGGAGCAGTTCTTC.

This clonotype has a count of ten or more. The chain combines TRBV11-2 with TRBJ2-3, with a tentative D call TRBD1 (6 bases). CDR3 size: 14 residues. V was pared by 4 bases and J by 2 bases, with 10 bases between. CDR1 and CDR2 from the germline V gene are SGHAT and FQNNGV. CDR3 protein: CASSYGQYTDTQYF. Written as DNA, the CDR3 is TGTGCCAGCAGCTACGGACAGTACACAGATACGCAGTATTTT.

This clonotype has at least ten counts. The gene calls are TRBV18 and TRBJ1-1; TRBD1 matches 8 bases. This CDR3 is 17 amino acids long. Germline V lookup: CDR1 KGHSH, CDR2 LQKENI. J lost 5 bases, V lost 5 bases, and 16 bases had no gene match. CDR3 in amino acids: CASSSRAQGAGRTEAFF. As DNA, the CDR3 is TGTGCCAGCTCATCCCGGGCCCAGGGGGCTGGAAGAACTGAAGCTTTCTTT.

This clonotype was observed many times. The CDR3 reads CASSYSSKETQYF. Here the CDR3 DNA reads TGTGCCAGCAGTTATAGCAGTAAAGAGACCCAGTACTTC. V usage is TRBV27 and J usage is TRBJ2-5; D unresolved. Trimming removed 4 bases from V and 3 bases from J, with 9 bases in between. Looked up from germline, CDR1 is MNHEY and CDR2 is SMNVEV (reference sequence). CDR3 size: 13 residues.

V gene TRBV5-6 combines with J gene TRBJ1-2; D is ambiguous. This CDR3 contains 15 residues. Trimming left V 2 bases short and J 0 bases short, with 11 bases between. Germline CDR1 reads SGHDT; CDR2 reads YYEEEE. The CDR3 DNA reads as TGTGCCAGCAGCTTAGGACTGACAACTAACTATGGCTACACCTTC. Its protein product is CASSLGLTTNYGYTF.